This T cell receptor beta chain is drawn from a study of T cells in Graves' hyperthyroidism and ophthalmopathy. This clonotype showed up many times. What it binds is unknown. The TCR beta CDR3 regions underwent amplification using RNA transcripts as the source. First-round RT-PCR of the TCR CDR3 relied on the HTBI primer set. TCRdb analysed the multiplex PCR reads with MiXCR anew, one entry per CDR3 protein. The table lists fewer than 450,000 distinct CDR3 sequences, 17% of them singletons. Whole-study results and caveats: In the analysis, a 13 V-J model separated ophthalmopathy from stable hyperthyroidism. Most thyroid-expanded clonotypes above 0.001 were also found in blood.

CDR3 size: 16 residues. Trimming removed 4 bases from V and 4 bases from J, with 18 bases in between. Germline assignment: CDR1 MNHEY and CDR2 SMNVEV (reference sequence). This TCR was recovered from a woman aged 30 to 39 with Graves' hyperthyroidism that later progressed to Graves' ophthalmopathy. The sequenced sample consisted of blood. This sequence joins TRBV27 and TRBJ2-3; TRBD1 might be the D (5 bases). CDR3 region: CASSSKFGQGADTQYF. CDR3 bases: TGTGCCAGCAGTTCTAAGTTCGGGCAGGGTGCAGATACGCAGTATTTT.